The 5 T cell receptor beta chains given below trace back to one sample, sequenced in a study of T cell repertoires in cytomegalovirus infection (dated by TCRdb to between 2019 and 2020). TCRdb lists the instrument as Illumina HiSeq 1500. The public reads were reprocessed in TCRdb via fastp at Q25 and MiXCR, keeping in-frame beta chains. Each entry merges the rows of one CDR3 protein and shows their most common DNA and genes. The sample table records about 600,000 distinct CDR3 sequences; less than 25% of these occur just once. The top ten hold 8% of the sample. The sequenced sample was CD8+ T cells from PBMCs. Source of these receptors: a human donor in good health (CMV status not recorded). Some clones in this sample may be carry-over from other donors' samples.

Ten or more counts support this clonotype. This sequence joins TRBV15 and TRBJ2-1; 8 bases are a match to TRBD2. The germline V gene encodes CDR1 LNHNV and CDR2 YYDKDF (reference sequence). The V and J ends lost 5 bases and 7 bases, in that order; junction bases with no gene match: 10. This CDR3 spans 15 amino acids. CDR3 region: CATSSSRGGYNEQFF. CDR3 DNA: TGTGCCACCAGCTCCTCTCGCGGGGGGTATAATGAGCAGTTCTTC. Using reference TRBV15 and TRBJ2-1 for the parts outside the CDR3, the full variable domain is DAMVIQNPRYQVTQFGKPVTLSCSQTLNHNVMYWYQQKSSQAPKLLFHYYDKDFNNEADTPDNFQSRRPNTSFCFLDIRSPGLGDTAMYLCATSSSRGGYNEQFFGPGTRLTVL.

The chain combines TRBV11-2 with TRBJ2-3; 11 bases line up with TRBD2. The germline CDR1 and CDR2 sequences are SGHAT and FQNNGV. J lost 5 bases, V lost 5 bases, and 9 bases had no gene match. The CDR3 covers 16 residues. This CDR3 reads CASSPGSGGAGDTQYF. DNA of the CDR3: TGTGCCAGCAGCCCCGGTAGCGGGGGGGCGGGAGATACGCAGTATTTT.

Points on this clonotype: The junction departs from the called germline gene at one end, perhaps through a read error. CDR3 coding DNA: TGTGTCAGCAGTTTAGCGGCGTACAATGAGCAGTTCTTC. Its translation is CVSSLAAYNEQFF. The V call is TRBV28, the J call TRBJ2-1; D is possibly TRBD2 (6 bases). The CDR3 consists of 13 residues. Per germline, CDR1 MDHEN and CDR2 SYDVKM.

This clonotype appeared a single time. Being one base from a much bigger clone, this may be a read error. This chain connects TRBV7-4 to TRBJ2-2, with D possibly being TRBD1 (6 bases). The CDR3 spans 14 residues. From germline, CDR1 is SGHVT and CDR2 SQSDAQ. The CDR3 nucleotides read TGTGCCAACAGCACGAGGGACATGACCGGGGAGCTGTTTTTT. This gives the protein CANSTRDMTGELFF.

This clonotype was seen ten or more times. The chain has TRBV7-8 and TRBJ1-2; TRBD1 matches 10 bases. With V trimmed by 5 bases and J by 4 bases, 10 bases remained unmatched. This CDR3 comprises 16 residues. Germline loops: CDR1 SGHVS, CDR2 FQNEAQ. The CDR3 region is CASSPLGQGPSYGYTF. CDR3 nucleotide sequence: TGTGCCAGCAGCCCCTTGGGACAGGGGCCTTCCTATGGCTACACCTTC. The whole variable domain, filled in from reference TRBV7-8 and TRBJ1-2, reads GAGVSQSPRYKVAKRGQDVALRCDPISGHVSLFWYQQALGQGPEFLTYFQNEAQLDKSGLPSDRFFAERPEGSVSTLKIQRTQQEDSAVYLCASSPLGQGPSYGYTFGSGTRLTVV.